One sample yielded the 18 T cell receptor beta chains listed below, sequenced in a study of tumor-infiltrating lymphocytes in primary liver carcinoma. Co-extracting RNA and DNA was done with about 17-30 mg of unsorted bulk tissue as input. Starting from approximately 470 ng of total RNA, TCR beta cDNA was produced with a primer in the constant region. ARM-PCR was slightly modified, and three nested multiplex PCR rounds with it gave rise to the TCR beta libraries. The opening two PCR rounds, 10 cycles each, paired TRBV1-TRBV30 forward primers with a C-beta reverse primer. Via MiXCR, TCRdb re-called the multiplex PCR reads, giving one row per CDR3 protein. Here the sample spans 55,000 to 65,000 distinct CDR3 sequences, 55% to 75% being singletons. Sequencing used liver tumor tissue from sampling region 2. Indicated subset: tumor region T2, inferior pole. Every receptor here comes from a man aged 35-49 years with primary liver carcinoma and hepatitis B virus infection.

On this clonotype itself: A much larger clonotype is one base distant, so this may be a read error. The chain uses TRBV5-1 and TRBJ2-2; maybe TRBD2 (6 bases). The CDR3 is 15 amino acids. From germline, CDR1 is SGHRS and CDR2 YFSETQ. Written as DNA, the CDR3 is TGCGTCAGCAGAGGGTCGGGAGACCCCACCGGGGAGCTGTTTTTT. Residues: CVSRGSGDPTGELFF.

The J gene is TRBJ2-7, the V gene TRBV12-3 or TRBV12-4; TRBD2 might be the D (5 bases). Trimming cost V 3 bases and J 10 bases, with 13 bases left between them. This CDR3 contains 12 residues. CDR3 sequence (DNA): TGTGCCAGCAGTTTGTCGGCGGGCGACCAGTACTTC. Translation: CASSLSAGDQYF.

Points on this clonotype: A single base separates this from a much larger clone, so it may be a read error. This chain connects TRBV29-1 to TRBJ2-2; tentative D call: TRBD1 (6 bases). The germline V gene encodes CDR1 SQVTM and CDR2 ANQGSEA. This CDR3 spans 14 amino acids. Here the CDR3 reads CSVDSGVNTGELSF. The CDR3 DNA reads TGCAGCGTTGATTCAGGGGTGAACACCGGGGAGCTGTCTTTT.

The genes are TRBV4-3 and TRBJ2-3; 8 bases line up with TRBD2. V lost 4 bases and J lost 4; bases outside the gene matches: 13. The CDR3 covers 17 residues. Germline V lookup: CDR1 LGHNA, CDR2 YSLEER. The DNA of the CDR3 is TGCGCCAGCAGCCGGGATACCGACGCGGGAGGAGCAGATACGCAGTATTTT. This gives the protein CASSRDTDAGGADTQYF.

With respect to this clonotype: The junction does not match germline at one end; this may be a read error. The chain carries TRBV6-6 and TRBJ2-7; TRBD1 or TRBD2 may be the D gene (6 bases each). This CDR3 comprises 16 residues. Germline CDR1 reads MNHNY; CDR2 reads SVGAGI (reference sequence). CDR3 amino acids: CASSYLRRGVTYKQHF. In DNA form, the CDR3 reads TGTGCCAGCAGTTACCTACGAAGGGGGGTTACCTACAAGCAGCACTTC.

As regards this clonotype: One end of the junction is discordant with germline, which a read error may explain. This chain links TRBV12-3 or TRBV12-4 with TRBJ2-7; TRBD2 matches 8 bases. CDR3 length: 17 amino acids. For the CDR3, the DNA is TGTGCCAGCAGTTTAAGAGGCGGGAGGATGCGTCCTTGGGAGCAGTGCTTC. Residues: CASSLRGGRMRPWEQCF.

The CDR3 reads CASILVPGRYDEQFF. The DNA of the CDR3 is TGTGCCAGCATCCTGGTTCCCGGACGGTACGATGAGCAGTTCTTC. The chain recombines TRBV5-5 with TRBJ2-1; D gene ambiguous. Germline V gene lookup returns CDR1 SGHKS and CDR2 YYEKEE (reference sequence). Trimming removed 6 bases from V and 8 bases from J, with 21 bases in between. The CDR3 is made up of 15 amino acids.

To note about this clonotype: No conserved phenylalanine or tryptophan is present at the end of the CDR3, so a read error is the likely explanation. The rearrangement uses TRBV4-2 and TRBJ1-1; no clear D gene. CDR1 is LGHNA and CDR2 is YNFKEQ in the germline V gene. This CDR3 region has 11 residues. CDR3 region: CASSPGIEAFI. The CDR3 DNA reads as TGCGCCAGCAGCCCGGGAATTGAAGCTTTCATT.

Turning to this clonotype: With a much larger clone just one base away, this may be a read error. The chain carries TRBV11-3 and TRBJ2-7; 12 nucleotides match TRBD1. CDR1 SGHNT and CDR2 YENEEA come from the germline V gene. This CDR3 region has 15 residues. The DNA for the CDR3 is TGTGCCATCAGCCCCGGGACAGGGGGCAACTACGAGCAGTACTTC. Its protein product is CAISPGTGGNYEQYF.

The gene calls are TRBV4-1 and TRBJ1-6; 10 bases are a match to TRBD1. Germline values: CDR1 MGHRA, CDR2 YSYEKL. V was clipped by 6 bases and J by 8 bases; unmatched bases: 4. The CDR3 totals 14 residues. Here the CDR3 DNA reads TGCGCCAGCAGACATGGACAGGGGGATTCACCCCTCCACTTT. It specifies CASRHGQGDSPLHF.

On this clonotype itself: This may stem from a read error, because a much larger clone lies one nucleotide away. The chain employs TRBV10-3 and TRBJ1-5; D unresolved. From germline, CDR1 is ENHRY and CDR2 SYGVKD. The CDR3 is 14 residues long. The ends were cut back, 4 bases at V and 4 bases at J, with 11 bases in the middle. The CDR3 region has the DNA TGTGCCATCAGTGTGCGGGGAGCGAATCAGCCCCAGCATTTT. Its translation: CAISVRGANQPQHF.

On this clonotype itself: The final CDR3 position lacks the conserved phenylalanine or tryptophan, pointing to a likely read error. V usage is TRBV12-3 or TRBV12-4 and J usage is TRBJ2-2; D gene uncertain. V was clipped by 4 bases and J by 4 bases, with 10 bases between them. The CDR3 has 14 amino acids. CDR3 bases: TGTGCCAGCAGTTACTCCGTGGGCACCGGGGAGCTGTTTATT. Residues: CASSYSVGTGELFI.

As to this clonotype: One end of the junction does not line up with germline, which may come from a read error. The chain uses TRBV20-1 and TRBJ2-6; tentatively, D is TRBD1 (5 bases). Per the germline V gene, CDR1 is DFQATT and CDR2 is SNEGSKA (reference sequence). The CDR3 is made up of 17 amino acids. CDR3 nucleotides: TGCAGTGCTAGGGCCGGGTCCCTCAGCTCTGGGGCCAACATCCTGACTTTC. This codes for CSARAGSLSSGANILTF.

The chain recombines TRBV11-2 with TRBJ1-5; maybe TRBD1 (5 bases). This CDR3 spans 16 amino acids. The V gene's germline CDR1 is SGHAT and CDR2 FQNNGV. V lost 1 base to trimming and J lost 11 bases, with 21 bases between them. The CDR3 DNA reads as TGTGCCAGCAGCTTAGCGGGGGGTCAGCTCAATCAATCCCAGCATTTT. Encoded protein: CASSLAGGQLNQSQHF.

A word on this clonotype: Germline is not matched at one junction end, which may reflect a read error. The chain recombines TRBV29-1 with TRBJ1-4; 8 nucleotides align to TRBD1. The germline CDR1 and CDR2 sequences are SQVTM and ANQGSEA. This CDR3 has 13 amino acids. The chain's CDR3 is CSVKDRGGEKLFF. CDR3 DNA: TGCAGCGTTAAAGACAGGGGTGGGGAAAAACTGTTTTTT.

Concerning this clonotype: A read error may be the cause here, since a much bigger clone is one base away. V usage is TRBV6-2 or TRBV6-3 and J usage is TRBJ2-7; a weak D match, TRBD2 (6 bases). V gave up 2 bases and J gave up 3 bases, with 20 bases separating them. This CDR3 has 17 residues. Germline assignment: CDR1 MNHEY and CDR2 SVGEGT. The DNA for the CDR3 is TGTGCCAGCAGTTACGATGGGAGGACTGGCGGGATCTACGAGCAGTACTTC. It yields the protein CASSYDGRTGGIYEQYF.

Remarks on this clonotype: Compared with germline, one end of the junction differs, possibly owing to a read error. The chain joins TRBV11-2 to TRBJ2-7; 9 nucleotides align to TRBD2. This CDR3 is built from 16 residues. Germline V lookup: CDR1 SGHAT, CDR2 FQNNGV. DNA of the CDR3: TGTACCAGCAGCTTAGTGACTAGCGGACCGGGAGGGGAGCTGTACTTC. Protein: CTSSLVTSGPGGELYF.

This clonotype was found a few times. V gene TRBV12-3 or TRBV12-4 combines with J gene TRBJ1-5; a weak D match, TRBD1 (5 bases). The CDR3 length is 15 residues. Between the trimmed V and J ends, which lost 5 bases and 3 bases, there was a span of 14 bases. CDR3 sequence reads: CASSPAGDTNQPQHF. CDR3 sequence (DNA): TGTGCCAGCAGTCCAGCGGGGGATACCAATCAGCCCCAGCATTTT.